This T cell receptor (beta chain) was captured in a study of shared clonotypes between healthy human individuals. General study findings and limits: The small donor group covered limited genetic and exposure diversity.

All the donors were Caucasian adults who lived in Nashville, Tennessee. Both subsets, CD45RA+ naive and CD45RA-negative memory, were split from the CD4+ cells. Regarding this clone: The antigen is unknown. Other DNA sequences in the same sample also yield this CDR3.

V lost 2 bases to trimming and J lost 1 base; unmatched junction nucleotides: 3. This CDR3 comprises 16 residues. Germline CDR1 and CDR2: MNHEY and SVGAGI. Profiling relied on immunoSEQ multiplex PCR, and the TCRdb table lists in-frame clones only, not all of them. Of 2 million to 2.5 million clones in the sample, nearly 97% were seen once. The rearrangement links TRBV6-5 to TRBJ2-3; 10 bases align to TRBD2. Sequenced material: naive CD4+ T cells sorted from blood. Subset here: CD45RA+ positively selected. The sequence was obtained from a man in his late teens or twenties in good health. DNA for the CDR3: TGTGCCAGCAGTTACGGGGGGACTAGCGGCACAGATACGCAGTATTTT. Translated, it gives CASSYGGTSGTDTQYF.